The following is a T cell receptor (beta chain) sequence with its context. Its antigen remains unknown. Combining a sample-barcoded 5' primer with a J-beta primer mix, a second PCR ran for about 7 to 12 cycles. Each cDNA was tagged by a template-switch adaptor containing 12 random nucleotides. At least 3 million CDR3-containing paired-end reads were obtained per sample. From the 5' RACE reads, TCRdb called clonotypes with MiXCR, one entry per CDR3 protein. The sample holds fewer than 2,000,000 distinct CDR3 sequences, roughly two fifths seen once. The data were obtained in a study of blood T cells in healthy people across ages. Findings of the study overall: Long-lived donors carried more naive CD4+ cells and greater diversity than aged donors. A strong correlation between TCR beta diversity and naive T cell percentage was seen.

The germline V gene has CDR1 SQVTM and CDR2 ANQGSEA. The CDR3 is made up of 16 amino acids. The V and J ends lost 7 bases and 4 bases, in that order; junction bases with no gene match: 17. This clonotype originated in a human donor in good health. Sequencing was performed on blood. The rearrangement joins TRBV29-1 to TRBJ2-5, with 8 bases aligning to TRBD2. CDR3 loop: CSADGIRGGLRETQYF. The CDR3 DNA is TGCAGCGCTGACGGCATACGGGGGGGATTAAGAGAGACCCAGTACTTC.